This T cell receptor beta chain was obtained from a study of blood T cell repertoires in COVID-19. As for the study in general: From T cells, B-cell-depleted T cells, or PBMCs came the material, which was cDNA or gDNA.

Participant age was about 18 to 89 years, and participants resided in about two dozen US areas. Exposed participants came across a COVID-19 case within 2 weeks before study entry. Original handling: By means of reference gene primer amplification, nucleated cell counts were estimated. Data came from immunoSEQ multiplex PCR; TCRdb stores just in-frame clones and leaves some out. V and J calls plus clone size are reproduced from that table; the DNA served to infer D and trimming. The sample has some 320,000 clones; roughly 91% are singletons. The CDR3 is made up of 14 amino acids. V lost 0 bases and J lost 6; bases outside the gene matches: 4. CDR1 is MGHRA, CDR2 YSYEKL, per germline.

Sample: PBMCs or T cells enriched from blood (not recorded which). The sequence came from a woman aged 50 to 65 who had been exposed to COVID-19. V usage is TRBV4-1 and J usage is TRBJ2-7, with 8 positions matching TRBD1. CDR3 residues: CASSQDQGAREQYF. The CDR3, as DNA: TGCGCCAGCAGCCAAGATCAGGGGGCGCGCGAGCAGTACTTC.